The 26 T cell receptor beta chains below come from one sample, sequenced in a study of identical twins. TCRdb reprocessed the 5' RACE reads with MiXCR, giving one entry per CDR3 protein. The sample records hundreds of thousands of distinct CDR3 sequences, roughly 6.2% being singletons. The sequencing sample was made of naive T cells sorted from blood. These receptors all come from a man aged 18 to 35 in good health.

This clonotype showed up many times. The chain uses TRBV4-2 and TRBJ2-2; unclear D gene. Germline values: CDR1 LGHNA, CDR2 YNFKEQ. The ends were cut back, 0 bases at V and 2 bases at J, with 10 bases in the middle. The CDR3 consists of 16 residues. In nucleotides, the CDR3 is TGTGCCAGCAGCCAAGAAGGCAGGATCAACACCGGGGAGCTGTTTTTT. This encodes CASSQEGRINTGELFF.

This clonotype was recorded many times. The chain joins TRBV7-2 to TRBJ1-4, with no clear D. Germline V gene lookup returns CDR1 SGHTA and CDR2 FQGNSA. V was clipped by 1 base and J by 4 bases, with 7 bases between them. The CDR3 is 14 residues long. The CDR3 reads CASSLVSGNEKLFF. The CDR3 bases are TGTGCCAGCAGCTTAGTGTCCGGTAATGAAAAACTGTTTTTT.

This chain joins TRBV20-1 and TRBJ2-3, with TRBD1 matching 9 bases. The CDR3 covers 18 residues. The J segment lost 3 bases and the V segment lost 2 bases, leaving 15 bases of the junction unmatched. CDR1 and CDR2 (germline): DFQATT, SNEGSKA (reference sequence). CDR3 amino acids: CSARWDRAGGVVTDTQYF. CDR3 DNA: TGCAGTGCTAGATGGGACAGGGCAGGGGGGGTGGTGACAGATACGCAGTATTTT.

This chain links TRBV20-1 with TRBJ1-4; weak D call: TRBD1 (6 bases). Germline V CDR1 and CDR2: DFQATT, SNEGSKA (reference sequence). Trimming left V 1 base short and J 3 bases short, with 9 bases between. CDR3 length equals 14 residues. DNA of the CDR3: TGCAGTGCTAGAGGGGGACAACCTAATGAAAAACTGTTTTTT. Protein: CSARGGQPNEKLFF.

This clonotype was seen ten or more times. The chain has TRBV20-1 and TRBJ1-5, with TRBD1 matching 7 bases. This CDR3 is 13 amino acids long. V shed 7 bases and J 2 bases; nucleotides not matched to a gene: 5. Germline V CDR1 and CDR2: DFQATT, SNEGSKA (reference sequence). CDR3 DNA: TGCAGTGTGGGACAGAACGGCAATCAGCCCCAGCATTTT. Protein product: CSVGQNGNQPQHF.

V gene TRBV20-1 combines with J gene TRBJ2-1; TRBD2 matches at 10 bases. The CDR3 consists of 16 residues. The V and J ends lost 6 bases and 8 bases, in that order; junction bases with no gene match: 16. Germline CDR1 is DFQATT and CDR2 is SNEGSKA (reference sequence). CDR3 protein: CSAPSSSSGSRYEQFF. DNA of the CDR3: TGCAGTGCCCCTTCATCCTCTAGCGGGAGTCGTTATGAGCAGTTCTTC.

There are a few counts of this clonotype. This sequence joins TRBV10-3 and TRBJ2-3; no clear D. The CDR3 length is 13 residues. The V and J ends lost 3 bases and 2 bases respectively, with 6 bases between them. CDR1 and CDR2 from the germline V gene are ENHRY and SYGVKD. CDR3 coding DNA: TGTGCCATCAGTGATAAAGCCACAGATACGCAGTATTTT. Protein product: CAISDKATDTQYF.

There are a few counts of this clonotype. CDR3 region: CSDSRTGASPYYEQYV. DNA of the CDR3: TGCAGCGACTCGAGGACGGGAGCCAGTCCGTACTACGAGCAGTACGTC. The rearrangement links TRBV29-1 to TRBJ2-7, with D perhaps TRBD2 (6 bases). V lost 7 bases and J lost 3, with 25 bases in between. This CDR3 comprises 16 residues. Germline V gene data show CDR1 as SQVTM and CDR2 as ANQGSEA.

Ten or more counts support this clonotype. The J gene is TRBJ2-2, the V gene TRBV20-1; possibly TRBD1 for D (5 bases). Germline lookup yields CDR1 DFQATT and CDR2 SNEGSKA (reference sequence). This CDR3 is 14 amino acids long. Between the trimmed V and J ends, which lost 1 base and 1 base, there was a span of 7 bases. The CDR3 here is CSARVQGNTGELFF. In DNA form, the CDR3 reads TGCAGTGCTAGAGTGCAGGGGAACACCGGGGAGCTGTTTTTT.

This clonotype came up once. Being one base from a much bigger clone, this may be a read error. The chain is built from TRBV12-3 or TRBV12-4 and TRBJ1-4; TRBD1 aligns across 9 bases. The CDR3 totals 16 residues. CDR3 nucleotide sequence: TGTGCCAGCAGTCGGGACAGGGTCTACACTGGGGCAAAACTGTCTTTT. As protein: CASSRDRVYTGAKLSF.

This sequence joins TRBV3-1 and TRBJ2-2; TRBD1 matches at 9 bases. This CDR3 comprises 16 residues. Looked up from germline, CDR1 is LGHDT and CDR2 is YNNKEL (reference sequence). V trimming: 2 bases; J trimming: 5 bases; junction bases outside the gene matches: 6. This CDR3 reads CASSQSGTGKTGELFF. The DNA for the CDR3 is TGTGCCAGCAGCCAATCCGGGACAGGGAAAACCGGGGAGCTGTTTTTT. Combining the CDR3 with reference TRBV3-1 and TRBJ2-2 gives the whole variable domain DTAVSQTPKYLVTQMGNDKSIKCEQNLGHDTMYWYKQDSKKFLKIMFSYNNKELIINETVPNRFSPKSPDKAHLNLHINSLELGDSAVYFCASSQSGTGKTGELFFGEGSRLTVL.

This clonotype showed up just a few times. The chain employs TRBV7-2 and TRBJ1-5; TRBD1 is a possible D gene (6 bases). Looked up from germline, CDR1 is SGHTA and CDR2 is FQGNSA. The CDR3 is made up of 14 amino acids. V lost 5 bases and J lost 9, with 17 bases in between. Here the CDR3 DNA reads TGTGCCAGCAGCACCGGACAGCGTCAGGGGCCCCAGCATTTT. Translating it yields CASSTGQRQGPQHF. The whole variable domain, remainder taken from reference TRBV7-2 and TRBJ1-5, is GAGVSQSPSNKVTEKGKDVELRCDPISGHTALYWYRQSLGQGLEFLIYFQGNSAPDKSGLPSDRFSAERTGGSVSTLTIQRTQQEDSAVYLCASSTGQRQGPQHFGDGTRLSIL.

This clonotype was found a few times. The rearrangement links TRBV7-6 to TRBJ2-2; D is perhaps TRBD1 (6 bases). The CDR3 contains 16 residues. Germline loops: CDR1 SGHVS, CDR2 FNYEAQ. V dropped 5 bases and J dropped 3 bases, with 16 bases sitting between them. The CDR3 coding sequence is TGTGCCAGCAGCCCGCGAGATCAGGGGCACACCGGGGAGCTGTTTTTT. It encodes CASSPRDQGHTGELFF.

This clonotype was seen only a few times. The chain has TRBV5-1 and TRBJ2-3; 12 nucleotides line up with TRBD2. The CDR3 length is 15 residues. Germline-derived CDR1 and CDR2 are SGHRS and YFSETQ. The V segment lost 5 bases and the J segment 6 bases; nucleotides outside the gene matches: 7. The CDR3 region has the DNA TGCGCCAGCAGATCACTAGCGGGAGGAGGTGATACGCAGTATTTT. It is translated as CASRSLAGGGDTQYF.

This clonotype showed up many times. CDR3: CASSPGQGYYEQYV. DNA of the CDR3: TGTGCCAGCAGTCCGGGACAGGGGTACTACGAGCAGTACGTC. The rearrangement joins TRBV6-1 to TRBJ2-7; 10 nucleotides agree with TRBD1. The V segment lost 5 bases and the J segment 3 bases; nucleotides outside the gene matches: 4. CDR3 length equals 14 residues. Germline lookup yields CDR1 MNHNS and CDR2 SASEGT.

This clonotype was detected only a few times. The genes are TRBV5-1 and TRBJ2-2, with 14 bases aligning to TRBD2. CDR3 length: 18 residues. Germline loops: CDR1 SGHRS, CDR2 YFSETQ. The J segment lost 0 bases and the V segment lost 4 bases, leaving 5 bases of the junction unmatched. DNA of the CDR3: TGCGCCAGCAGCCCGGGACTAGCGGGAGTTACGAACACCGGGGAGCTGTTTTTT. This translates into CASSPGLAGVTNTGELFF.

In this sample, this clonotype turned up many times. The chain uses TRBV12-3 or TRBV12-4 and TRBJ2-2, with D possibly being TRBD2 (6 bases). Trimming left V 0 bases short and J 13 bases short, with 15 bases between. The CDR3 sequence is 14 residues long. CDR3 in amino acids: CASSLALATPRLFF. The CDR3 DNA is TGTGCCAGCAGTTTAGCCCTAGCGACCCCCAGGCTGTTTTTT.

CDR3 bases: TGTGCCAGCAGCCAAGCTAGCGCCTATACGCAGTATTTT. Translated: CASSQASAYTQYF. The chain links TRBV3-1 to TRBJ2-3; weak D call: TRBD2 (6 bases). The CDR3 consists of 13 residues. Germline-derived CDR1 and CDR2 are LGHDT and YNNKEL (reference sequence). With 1 base removed from V and 7 bases from J, the gap between germline ends came to 9 bases.

In this sample, this clonotype turned up many times. This chain links TRBV29-1 with TRBJ2-3; unclear D gene. Germline CDR1 SQVTM, CDR2 ANQGSEA. V lost 0 bases and J 5 bases, leaving 12 bases between the germline ends. The CDR3 spans 14 residues. CDR3 nucleotides: TGCAGCGTTGAAGATCCCATTTTGGAAGATACGCAGTATTTT. Its protein product is CSVEDPILEDTQYF.

This clonotype appeared a few times. The V call is TRBV20-1, the J call TRBJ2-2; D is possibly TRBD2 (7 bases). Between the trimmed V and J ends, which lost 7 bases and 5 bases, there was a span of 14 bases. The CDR3 sequence is 13 residues long. From germline, CDR1 is DFQATT and CDR2 SNEGSKA (reference sequence). Here the CDR3 DNA reads TGCAGTGGGATGCGGGGGCGGACCGGGGAGCTGTTTTTT. Translation: CSGMRGRTGELFF.

This clonotype was seen only a few times. V and J are TRBV30 and TRBJ1-6, with unresolved D. V was cut by 3 bases and J by 8 bases, with 17 bases left in between. Germline-derived CDR1 and CDR2 are GTSNPN and SVGIG (reference sequence). This CDR3 comprises 15 residues. CDR3 in amino acids: CAWSMRPPPDSPLHF. Here the CDR3 DNA reads TGTGCCTGGAGCATGAGGCCCCCGCCGGATTCACCCCTCCACTTT.

This clonotype was detected only a few times. The chain recombines TRBV7-3 with TRBJ2-1; TRBD2 aligns across 11 bases. Germline lookup yields CDR1 SGHTA and CDR2 FQGTGA. J was trimmed by 5 bases and V by 4 bases; bases with no gene match: 7. The CDR3 is 16 residues long. CDR3 nucleotide sequence: TGTGCCAGCAGCTCCTTATCACTAGCGGGGGACAATGAGCAGTTCTTC. Its translation: CASSSLSLAGDNEQFF. The whole variable domain, remainder taken from reference TRBV7-3 and TRBJ2-1, is GAGVSQTPSNKVTEKGKYVELRCDPISGHTALYWYRQSLGQGPEFLIYFQGTGAADDSGLPNDRFFAVRPEGSVSTLKIQRTERGDSAVYLCASSSLSLAGDNEQFFGPGTRLTVL.

There are many counts of this clonotype. This chain links TRBV28 with TRBJ2-1, with TRBD2 identical over 8 bases. The CDR3 spans 15 residues. Germline V gene lookup returns CDR1 MDHEN and CDR2 SYDVKM. V was clipped by 2 bases and J by 15 bases; unmatched bases: 15. CDR3 sequence reads: CASSLPFRPGGPRFF. CDR3 coding DNA: TGTGCCAGCAGTTTACCCTTCCGTCCGGGAGGGCCGAGGTTCTTC.

This clonotype was counted many times. V gene TRBV12-3 or TRBV12-4 combines with J gene TRBJ2-5, with 7 positions matching TRBD2. This CDR3 comprises 13 residues. The J segment lost 5 bases and the V segment lost 7 bases, leaving 7 bases of the junction unmatched. The CDR3 here is CASTLSGRETQYF. The CDR3 DNA is TGTGCCAGCACCCTTTCCGGGAGGGAGACCCAGTACTTC.

This clonotype was observed at least ten times. The chain combines TRBV12-3 or TRBV12-4 with TRBJ2-5; 11 bases align to TRBD2. The CDR3 length is 15 residues. Trimming cost V 6 bases and J 1 base; bases outside gene matches: 4. CDR3 protein: CASRRLAGSQETQYF. For the CDR3, the DNA is TGTGCCAGCAGAAGACTAGCGGGAAGCCAAGAGACCCAGTACTTC.

This chain links TRBV25-1 with TRBJ2-5; TRBD1 or TRBD2 may be the D gene (5 bases each). Germline-derived CDR1 and CDR2 are MGHDK and SYGVNS. The CDR3 contains 15 residues. Trimming removed 1 base at V and 5 bases at J, with 14 bases between. The CDR3 region has the DNA TGTGCCAGCAGTGAATGGGGTGACGGGACGGAGACCCAGTACTTC. Its translation is CASSEWGDGTETQYF.